This T cell receptor (beta chain) was sequenced in a study of follicular helper T cells after annual influenza vaccination. Background on the study: Some donors were sampled over the 2013-2014, 2014-2015 and 2015-2016 vaccinations. Broader study findings: Yearly vaccinations repeatedly recalled conserved clonotypes in ICOS+CD38+ cTfh. Change in circulating plasmablasts correlated with ICOS+CD38+ cTfh clonality change. Most later recoveries of Day 7 ICOS+CD38+ clones were ICOS-CD38- cTfh.

Details on this clone: Its antigen remains unknown.

This table comes from immunoSEQ multiplex PCR, and its TCRdb copy is limited to in-frame clones, with some not included. Altogether about 10,000 clones are present, about 83% being singletons, with the ten largest covering about 0.77%. As to time point: 2014-2015 season, 7 days after vaccination. CDR1 and CDR2 from the germline V gene are SGHRS and YFSETQ. The CDR3 is 14 amino acids. Trimming removed 2 bases from V and 15 bases from J, with 18 bases in between. This chain joins TRBV5-1 and TRBJ2-6; a possible D gene is TRBD2 (6 bases). This clonotype originated in an adult who received the influenza vaccine. Specimen: CXCR5- memory CD4+ T cells sorted from blood, collected 7 days after influenza vaccination. The CDR3 loop reads CASSLGTSLTGLTF. The DNA for the CDR3 is TGCGCCAGCAGCTTAGGGACTTCTTTAACGGGCCTGACTTTC.